Sequencing of this TCR beta chain was carried out in a study of shared clonotypes between healthy human individuals. Trimming took 6 bases from V and 0 from J; bases not matched to a gene: 11. Germline V CDR1 and CDR2: MNHEY, SMNVEV (reference sequence). The CDR3 totals 18 residues. In the original analysis: ImmunoSEQ output held junction-only sequences without quality scores, so filtering differed. Assay: immunoSEQ multiplex PCR; the TCRdb copy retains only in-frame clones and omits some. V, J and clone size were drawn from that table, and D and trimming were deduced from the DNA. The sample consists of some 2 million clones, about 95% of them appearing once. With respect to this clone: What it binds is not known.

Naive CD8 cells, CD45RO-negative and positively selected for CCR7, excluded terminally differentiated effector memory CD45RA+ cells. General observations from the study: Richness estimates generally favored naive over memory subsets.

The receptor's source is a young man in good health. The genes are TRBV27 and TRBJ1-6; 7 bases are a match to TRBD1. The sequenced sample consisted of naive CD8+ T cells sorted from blood. The CDR3, as DNA: TGTGCCAGCAGAAAGACAGGGTTTGGAGACTCCTATAATTCACCCCTCCACTTT. The encoded protein is CASRKTGFGDSYNSPLHF.